Shown below are 22 T cell receptor beta chains from a single sample sequenced in a study of cytomegalovirus exposure and HLA in healthy donors. PCR employed 60 Vbeta and 13 Jbeta primers. The table came from immunoSEQ multiplex PCR; TCRdb's copy has only in-frame clones and leaves some out. The sample carries approximately 190,000 clones, 75% to 90% recorded once. Sequencing used PBMCs. The receptors shown here come from a man between 35 and 55 years old in good health and CMV-seropositive.

The chain uses TRBV7-9 and TRBJ2-7, with D perhaps TRBD1 (5 bases). V lost 4 bases and J 1 base, leaving 11 bases between the germline ends. Germline CDR1 reads SEHNR; CDR2 reads FQNEAQ (reference sequence). This CDR3 region has 14 residues. CDR3 nucleotides: TGTGCCAGCAGCTCAGGGTCTATTTCCTACGAGCAGTACTTC. Its translation: CASSSGSISYEQYF.

The chain couples TRBV5-4 to TRBJ2-3, with D maybe TRBD2 (5 bases). V shed 4 bases and J shed 4 bases, with 16 bases lying between them. The CDR3 sequence is 15 residues long. Germline V gene lookup returns CDR1 SGHNT and CDR2 YYREEE (reference sequence). The CDR3 DNA sequence: TGTGCCAGCAGCCATGGGCGGGCTAAACCAGATACGCAGTATTTT. This encodes CASSHGRAKPDTQYF.

V and J are TRBV5-1 and TRBJ1-1; 12 nucleotides agree with TRBD1. CDR1 and CDR2 (germline): SGHRS, YFSETQ. The CDR3 totals 15 residues. V dropped 4 bases and J dropped 8; count of bases not matched to a gene: 9. This CDR3 is CASSDGTGGDLEAFF. CDR3 DNA sequence: TGCGCCAGCAGCGATGGGACAGGGGGCGATCTGGAAGCTTTCTTT.

The rearrangement joins TRBV4-1 to TRBJ2-7, with 7 positions matching TRBD1. The CDR3 has 13 residues. The ends lost 1 base at V and 6 bases at J; junction bases unmatched: 3. CDR1 is MGHRA, CDR2 YSYEKL, per germline. The CDR3, as DNA: TGCGCCAGCAGCCAAGGACAGGGCGGCGAGCAGTACTTC. This translates into CASSQGQGGEQYF.

The CDR3 protein is CASSEWLWAGSGEQFF. The DNA for the CDR3 is TGTGCCAGCAGTGAATGGTTGTGGGCAGGGTCGGGCGAGCAGTTCTTC. V is TRBV25-1 and J is TRBJ2-1, with D maybe TRBD1 (5 bases). Germline-derived CDR1 and CDR2 are MGHDK and SYGVNS. There are 16 residues in the CDR3. Trimming cost V 1 base and J 10 bases, with 20 bases left between them.

This clone was recorded a few times. The gene calls are TRBV6-5 and TRBJ2-7; TRBD1 is a possible D gene (6 bases). The length of the CDR3 is 11 residues. V gave up 9 bases and J gave up 3 bases, with 9 bases separating them. The germline V gene has CDR1 MNHEY and CDR2 SVGAGI. As DNA, the CDR3 is TGTGCCAGTGGACAGAGCTACGAGCAGTACTTC. Its protein product is CASGQSYEQYF.

This clone was counted only a few times. Other DNA sequences from this sample encode an identical CDR3 as well. The chain uses TRBV28 and TRBJ2-3, with TRBD1 identical over 8 bases. V dropped 3 bases and J dropped 3; count of bases not matched to a gene: 2. The CDR3 is 14 amino acids. Germline V gene lookup returns CDR1 MDHEN and CDR2 SYDVKM. The CDR3 nucleotides read TGTGCCAGCAGTTTCAGGGGGCGGACAGATACGCAGTATTTT. It yields the protein CASSFRGRTDTQYF. Together with reference TRBV28 and TRBJ2-3, the CDR3 gives the full variable domain: DVKVTQSSRYLVKRTGEKVFLECVQDMDHENMFWYRQDPGLGLRLIYFSYDVKMKEKGDIPEGYSVSREKKERFSLILESASTNQTSMYLCASSFRGRTDTQYFGPGTRLTVL.

As to this clone: The sample contains more than one DNA sequence encoding this CDR3. The J gene is TRBJ2-7, the V gene TRBV13; TRBD2 matches at 7 bases. This CDR3 is 12 amino acids long. Germline V gene data show CDR1 as PRHDT and CDR2 as FYEKMQ (reference sequence). The V and J ends lost 8 bases and 6 bases, in that order; junction bases with no gene match: 7. Written as DNA, the CDR3 is TGTGCCAGCGGGCGACTAGCTGGCGAGCAGTACTTC. Amino acids: CASGRLAGEQYF.

The V and J genes are TRBV10-3 and TRBJ2-1; 11 bases are a match to TRBD2. There are 15 residues in the CDR3. Unmatched junction bases numbered 4, after V lost 6 bases and J lost 3 bases. CDR1 ENHRY and CDR2 SYGVKD come from the germline V gene. The CDR3 DNA reads TGTGCCATCAGGTCACTAGCGGGGGACTACAATGAGCAGTTCTTC. It is translated as CAIRSLAGDYNEQFF.

The gene calls are TRBV11-2 and TRBJ2-5; D might be TRBD1 (6 bases). The V end lost 5 bases, the J end lost 1 base, and 17 bases lay between the germline ends. This CDR3 contains 16 residues. Germline CDR1 SGHAT, CDR2 FQNNGV. The DNA of the CDR3 is TGTGCCAGCAGCCTTTTATTGGGGGCCCTCCAAGAGACCCAGTACTTC. The encoded protein is CASSLLLGALQETQYF. The variable domain in full, completed from reference TRBV11-2 and TRBJ2-5, reads EAGVAQSPRYKIIEKRQSVAFWCNPISGHATLYWYQQILGQGPKLLIQFQNNGVVDDSQLPKDRFSAERLKGVDSTLKIQPAKLEDSAVYLCASSLLLGALQETQYFGPGTRLLVL.

The rearrangement uses TRBV7-6 and TRBJ2-3; weak D call: TRBD1 (6 bases). Trimming stripped 5 bases from V and 4 bases from J, with 13 bases between. CDR1 is SGHVS, CDR2 FNYEAQ, per germline. The CDR3 length is 14 residues. CDR3 sequence reads: CASSPVKGADTQYF. The CDR3 DNA sequence: TGTGCCAGCAGCCCCGTTAAGGGGGCAGATACGCAGTATTTT.

The chain links TRBV5-1 to TRBJ1-1; weak D call: TRBD1 (6 bases). This CDR3 comprises 13 residues. Trimming pared 3 bases from V and 5 bases from J, leaving 11 bases between. Germline CDR1 is SGHRS and CDR2 is YFSETQ. CDR3 nucleotides: TGCGCCAGCAGCTCGGACAGTCTAACTGAAGCTTTCTTT. Its translation: CASSSDSLTEAFF.

The J gene is TRBJ2-2, the V gene TRBV5-4; D may be TRBD2 (5 bases). The CDR3 sequence is 17 residues long. From germline, CDR1 is SGHNT and CDR2 YYREEE (reference sequence). The V end was cut by 1 base, the J end by 4 bases, with 17 bases between. DNA for the CDR3: TGTGCCAGCAGCTTGAGTGTTCGGGGAGTTGGCACCGGGGAGCTGTTTTTT. Translation gives CASSLSVRGVGTGELFF.

The genes are TRBV4-3 and TRBJ2-7; 7 bases line up with TRBD2. The germline gives CDR1 LGHNA, CDR2 YSLEER. The CDR3 runs to 16 residues. V was pared by 1 base and J by 2 bases, with 8 bases of the junction left unmatched. CDR3 loop: CASSQVGLAETYEQYF. The DNA of the CDR3 is TGCGCCAGCAGCCAAGTCGGCCTAGCGGAAACCTACGAGCAGTACTTC.

In this sample, this clone turned up once. J is TRBJ2-6 and V is TRBV23-1, with D possibly being TRBD1 (5 bases). TRBV23-1 is treated as an ORF (open reading frame) with a function not yet certain. The CDR3 contains 18 residues. Trimming shortened V by 0 bases and J by 0 bases, and 12 bases separated the two germline ends. CDR3 in amino acids: CASSQSHRRRSGANVLTF. CDR3 nucleotides: TGCGCCAGCAGTCAATCTCACAGGAGACGCTCTGGGGCCAACGTCCTGACTTTC.

V is TRBV19 and J is TRBJ1-5, with D maybe TRBD1 (5 bases). CDR3 length: 13 residues. CDR1 is LNHDA and CDR2 is SQIVND in the germline V gene (reference sequence). V shed 5 bases and J shed 8 bases, with 13 bases lying between them. The CDR3 loop reads CASSLLGTKPQHF. The CDR3 nucleotides read TGTGCCAGTAGTCTCCTAGGGACTAAGCCCCAGCATTTT.

This clone was observed once. This rearrangement joins TRBV7-8 to TRBJ2-3, with a weak D call TRBD2 (7 bases). Looked up from germline, CDR1 is SGHVS and CDR2 is FQNEAQ. V was clipped by 1 base and J by 4 bases, with 12 bases between them. The CDR3 is 15 residues long. The CDR3 loop reads CASSLGGGAADTQYF. The CDR3 nucleotides read TGTGCCAGCAGCTTAGGTGGGGGGGCGGCAGATACGCAGTATTTT. The complete variable domain, with remaining parts taken from reference TRBV7-8 and TRBJ2-3, reads GAGVSQSPRYKVAKRGQDVALRCDPISGHVSLFWYQQALGQGPEFLTYFQNEAQLDKSGLPSDRFFAERPEGSVSTLKIQRTQQEDSAVYLCASSLGGGAADTQYFGPGTRLTVL.

The chain carries TRBV13 and TRBJ1-1; 8 positions agree with TRBD1. The CDR3 consists of 14 residues. Germline assignment: CDR1 PRHDT and CDR2 FYEKMQ (reference sequence). The ends lost 3 bases at V and 4 bases at J; junction bases unmatched: 4. The CDR3 region has the DNA TGTGCCAGCAGCTTTCAGGGGGCTGGCACTGAAGCTTTCTTT. Amino acid sequence: CASSFQGAGTEAFF.

The DNA of the CDR3 is TGTGCCAGCAGCTTAGCGGGTCTGGCTACTAATGAAAAACTGTTTTTT. As protein: CASSLAGLATNEKLFF. The gene calls are TRBV11-2 and TRBJ1-4; D remains ambiguous. The CDR3 runs 16 residues. Trimming took 1 base from V and 2 from J, leaving 11 bases between them. The V gene's germline CDR1 is SGHAT and CDR2 FQNNGV. The full variable domain, in which reference TRBV11-2 and TRBJ1-4 provide the parts outside the CDR3, is EAGVAQSPRYKIIEKRQSVAFWCNPISGHATLYWYQQILGQGPKLLIQFQNNGVVDDSQLPKDRFSAERLKGVDSTLKIQPAKLEDSAVYLCASSLAGLATNEKLFFGSGTQLSVL.

The chain joins TRBV7-8 to TRBJ1-2; D is unresolved. The CDR3 length is 15 residues. The V and J ends lost 1 base and 2 bases respectively, with 11 bases between them. CDR1 and CDR2 (germline): SGHVS, FQNEAQ. DNA of the CDR3: TGTGCCAGCAGCTTAGATGTTAGCGGGAACTATGGCTACACCTTC. Protein sequence: CASSLDVSGNYGYTF.

This clone has just a few counts. The chain recombines TRBV18 with TRBJ2-7, with 10 bases lining up with TRBD1. Losses at the gene ends were 6 bases for V and 7 bases for J; bases not matched to a gene: 12. Germline-derived CDR1 and CDR2 are KGHSH and LQKENI. The CDR3 covers 15 residues. The chain's CDR3 is CASSPLRTGGEEQYF. The CDR3 DNA reads as TGTGCCAGCTCCCCGCTAAGGACAGGGGGTGAGGAGCAGTACTTC.

V is TRBV2 and J is TRBJ2-1, with D possibly TRBD2 on 6 matching bases. The V gene's germline CDR1 is SNHLY and CDR2 FYNNEI. Trimming shortened V by 6 bases and J by 3 bases, and 12 bases separated the two germline ends. CDR3 length equals 14 residues. The CDR3 sequence is CASSVEGIYNEQFF. The CDR3 DNA sequence: TGTGCCAGCAGCGTGGAGGGGATCTACAATGAGCAGTTCTTC. Full variable domain (rest looked up from reference TRBV2 and TRBJ2-1): EPEVTQTPSHQVTQMGQEVILRCVPISNHLYFYWYRQILGQKVEFLVSFYNNEISEKSEIFDDQFSVERPDGSNFTLKIRSTKLEDSAMYFCASSVEGIYNEQFFGPGTRLTVL.